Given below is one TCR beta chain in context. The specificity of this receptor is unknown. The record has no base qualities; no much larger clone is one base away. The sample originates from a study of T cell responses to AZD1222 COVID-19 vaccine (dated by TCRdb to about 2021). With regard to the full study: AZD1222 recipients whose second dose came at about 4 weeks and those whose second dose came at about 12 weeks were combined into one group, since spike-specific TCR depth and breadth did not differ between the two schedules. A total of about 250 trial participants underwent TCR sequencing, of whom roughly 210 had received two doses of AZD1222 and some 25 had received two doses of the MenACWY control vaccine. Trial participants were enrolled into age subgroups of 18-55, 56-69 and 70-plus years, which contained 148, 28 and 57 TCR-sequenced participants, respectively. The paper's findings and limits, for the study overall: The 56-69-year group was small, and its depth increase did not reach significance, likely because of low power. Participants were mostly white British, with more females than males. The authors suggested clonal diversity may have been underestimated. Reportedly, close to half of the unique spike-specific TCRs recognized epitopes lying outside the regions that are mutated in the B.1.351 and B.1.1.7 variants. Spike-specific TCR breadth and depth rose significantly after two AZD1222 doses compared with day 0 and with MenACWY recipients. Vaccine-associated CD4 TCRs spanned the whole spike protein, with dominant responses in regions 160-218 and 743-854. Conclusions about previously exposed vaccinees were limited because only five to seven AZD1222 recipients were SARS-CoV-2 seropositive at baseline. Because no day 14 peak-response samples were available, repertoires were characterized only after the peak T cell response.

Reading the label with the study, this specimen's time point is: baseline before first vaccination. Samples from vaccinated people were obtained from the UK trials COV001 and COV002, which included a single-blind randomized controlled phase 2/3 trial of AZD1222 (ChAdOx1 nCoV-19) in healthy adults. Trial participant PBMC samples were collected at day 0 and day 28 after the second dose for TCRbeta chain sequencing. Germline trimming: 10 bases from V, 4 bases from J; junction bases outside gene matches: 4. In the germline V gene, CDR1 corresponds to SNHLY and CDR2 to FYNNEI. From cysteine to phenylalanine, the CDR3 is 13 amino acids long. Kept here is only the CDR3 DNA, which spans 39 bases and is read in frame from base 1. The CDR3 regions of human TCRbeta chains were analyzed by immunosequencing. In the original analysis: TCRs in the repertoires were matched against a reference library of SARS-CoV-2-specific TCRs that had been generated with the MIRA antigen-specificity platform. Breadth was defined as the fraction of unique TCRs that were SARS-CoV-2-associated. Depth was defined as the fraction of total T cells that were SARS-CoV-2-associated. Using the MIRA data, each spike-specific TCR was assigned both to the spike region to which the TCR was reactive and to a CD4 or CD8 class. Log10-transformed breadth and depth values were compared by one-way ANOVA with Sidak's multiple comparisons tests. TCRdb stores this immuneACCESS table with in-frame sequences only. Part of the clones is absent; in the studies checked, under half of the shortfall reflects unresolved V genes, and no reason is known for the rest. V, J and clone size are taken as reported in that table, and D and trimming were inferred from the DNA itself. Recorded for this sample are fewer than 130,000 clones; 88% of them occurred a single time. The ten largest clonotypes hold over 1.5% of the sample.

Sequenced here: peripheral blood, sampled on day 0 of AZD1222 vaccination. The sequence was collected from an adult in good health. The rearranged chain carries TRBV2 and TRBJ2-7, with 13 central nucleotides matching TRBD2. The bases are TGTGCCACCACGGGACTAGCGGGGTACGAGCAGTACTTC. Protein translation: CATTGLAGYEQYF.